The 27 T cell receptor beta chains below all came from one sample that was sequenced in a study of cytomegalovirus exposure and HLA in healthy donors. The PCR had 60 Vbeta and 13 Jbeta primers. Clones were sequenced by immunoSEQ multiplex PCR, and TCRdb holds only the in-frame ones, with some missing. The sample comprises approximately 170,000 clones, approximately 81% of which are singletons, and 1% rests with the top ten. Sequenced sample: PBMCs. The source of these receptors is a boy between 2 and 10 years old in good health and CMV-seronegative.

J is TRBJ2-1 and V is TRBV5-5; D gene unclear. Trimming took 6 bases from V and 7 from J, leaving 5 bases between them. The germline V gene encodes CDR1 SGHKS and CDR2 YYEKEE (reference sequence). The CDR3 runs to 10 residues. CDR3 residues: CASTGNEQFF. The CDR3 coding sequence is TGTGCCAGCACAGGTAATGAGCAGTTCTTC.

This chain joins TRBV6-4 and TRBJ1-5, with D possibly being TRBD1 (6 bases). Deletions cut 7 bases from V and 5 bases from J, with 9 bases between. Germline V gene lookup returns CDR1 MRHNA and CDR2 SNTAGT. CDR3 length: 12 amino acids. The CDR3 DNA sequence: TGTGCCAGCACTAACAGGGATCAGCCCCAGCATTTT. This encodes CASTNRDQPQHF.

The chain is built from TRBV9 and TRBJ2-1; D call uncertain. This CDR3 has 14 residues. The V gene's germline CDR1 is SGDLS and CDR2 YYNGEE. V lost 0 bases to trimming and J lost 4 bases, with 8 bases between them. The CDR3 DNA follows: TGTGCCAGCAGCGTAGACAGCCTATACAATGAGCAGTTCTTC. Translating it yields CASSVDSLYNEQFF.

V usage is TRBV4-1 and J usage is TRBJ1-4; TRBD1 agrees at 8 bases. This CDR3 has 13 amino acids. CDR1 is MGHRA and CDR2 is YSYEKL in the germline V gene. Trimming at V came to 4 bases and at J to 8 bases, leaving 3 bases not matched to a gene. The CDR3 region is CASSLRTGEKLFF. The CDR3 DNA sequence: TGCGCCAGCAGCCTTCGGACAGGGGAAAAACTGTTTTTT.

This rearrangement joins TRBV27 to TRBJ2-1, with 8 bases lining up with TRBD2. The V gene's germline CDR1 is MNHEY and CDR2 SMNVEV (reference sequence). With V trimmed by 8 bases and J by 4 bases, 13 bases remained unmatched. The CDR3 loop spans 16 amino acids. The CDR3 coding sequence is TGTGCCAGCGCCCTTCGGGGGGGGCTGGCATACAATGAGCAGTTCTTC. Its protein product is CASALRGGLAYNEQFF.

In DNA form, the CDR3 reads TGCGCCAGCAGCTTGGAACGGTTGAACACTGAAGCTTTCTTT. Encoded protein: CASSLERLNTEAFF. The chain joins TRBV5-1 to TRBJ1-1; D uncertain. Germline CDR1 and CDR2: SGHRS and YFSETQ. The V gene lost 0 bases and the J gene lost 0 bases, with 6 bases spanning the gap. This CDR3 is 14 amino acids long. Together with reference TRBV5-1 and TRBJ1-1, the CDR3 gives the full variable domain: KAGVTQTPRYLIKTRGQQVTLSCSPISGHRSVSWYQQTPGQGLQFLFEYFSETQRNKGNFPGRFSGRQFSNSRSEMNVSTLELGDSALYLCASSLERLNTEAFFGQGTRLTVV.

The CDR3 DNA is TGTGCCAGCAGCTCCTCGAGACAGGGACCCCTGTTCTATGGCTACACCTTC. Residues: CASSSSRQGPLFYGYTF. V usage is TRBV28 and J usage is TRBJ1-2, with 7 positions matching TRBD1. Trimming took 6 bases from V and 4 from J; bases not matched to a gene: 17. The CDR3 contains 17 residues. Germline CDR1 is MDHEN and CDR2 is SYDVKM.

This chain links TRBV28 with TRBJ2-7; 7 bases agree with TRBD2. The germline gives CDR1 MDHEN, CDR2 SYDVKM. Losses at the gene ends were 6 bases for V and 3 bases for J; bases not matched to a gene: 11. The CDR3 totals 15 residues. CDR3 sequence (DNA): TGTGCCAGCAGACCCCGGACGGGAGGTTTCTACGAGCAGTACTTC. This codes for CASRPRTGGFYEQYF.

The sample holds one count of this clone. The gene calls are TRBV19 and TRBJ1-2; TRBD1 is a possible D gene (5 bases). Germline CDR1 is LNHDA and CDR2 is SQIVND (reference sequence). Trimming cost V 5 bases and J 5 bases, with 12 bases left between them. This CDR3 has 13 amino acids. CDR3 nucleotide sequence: TGTGCCAGTAGTGAGGGACTGGGATATGGCTACACCTTC. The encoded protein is CASSEGLGYGYTF.

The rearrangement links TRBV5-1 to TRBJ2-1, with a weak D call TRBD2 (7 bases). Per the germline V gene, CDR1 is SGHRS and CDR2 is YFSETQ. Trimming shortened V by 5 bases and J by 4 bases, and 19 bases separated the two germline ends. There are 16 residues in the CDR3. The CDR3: CASSLRTGGQYNEQFF. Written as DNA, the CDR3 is TGCGCCAGCAGTCTCCGAACGGGGGGACAATACAATGAGCAGTTCTTC.

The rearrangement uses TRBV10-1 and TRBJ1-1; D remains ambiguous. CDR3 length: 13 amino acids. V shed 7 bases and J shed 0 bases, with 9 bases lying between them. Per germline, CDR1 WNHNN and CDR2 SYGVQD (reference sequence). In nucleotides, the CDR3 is TGCGCCAGCAAAATGGGCTTGAACACTGAAGCTTTCTTT. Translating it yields CASKMGLNTEAFF.

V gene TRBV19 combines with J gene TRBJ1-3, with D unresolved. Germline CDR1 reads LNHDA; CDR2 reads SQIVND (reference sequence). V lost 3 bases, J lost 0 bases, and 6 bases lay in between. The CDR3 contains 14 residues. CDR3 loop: CASSIFGSGNTIYF. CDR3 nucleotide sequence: TGTGCCAGTAGTATCTTCGGCTCTGGAAACACCATATATTTT. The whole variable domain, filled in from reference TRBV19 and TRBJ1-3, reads DGGITQSPKYLFRKEGQNVTLSCEQNLNHDAMYWYRQDPGQGLRLIYYSQIVNDFQKGDIAEGYSVSREKKESFPLTVTSAQKNPTAFYLCASSIFGSGNTIYFGEGSWLTVV.

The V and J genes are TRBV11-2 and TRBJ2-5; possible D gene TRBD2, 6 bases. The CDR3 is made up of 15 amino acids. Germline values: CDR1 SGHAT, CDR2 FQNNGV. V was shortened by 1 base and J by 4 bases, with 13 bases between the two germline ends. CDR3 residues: CASSLGMGTLETQYF. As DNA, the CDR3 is TGTGCCAGCAGCTTAGGCATGGGGACTTTAGAGACCCAGTACTTC.

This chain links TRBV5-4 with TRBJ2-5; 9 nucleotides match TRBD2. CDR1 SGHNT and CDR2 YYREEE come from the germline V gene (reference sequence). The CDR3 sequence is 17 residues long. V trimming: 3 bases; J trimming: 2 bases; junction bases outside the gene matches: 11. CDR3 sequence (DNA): TGTGCCAGCAGCTCTCCCCCCCCGGGACTAGCTCAAGAGACCCAGTACTTC. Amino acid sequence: CASSSPPPGLAQETQYF.

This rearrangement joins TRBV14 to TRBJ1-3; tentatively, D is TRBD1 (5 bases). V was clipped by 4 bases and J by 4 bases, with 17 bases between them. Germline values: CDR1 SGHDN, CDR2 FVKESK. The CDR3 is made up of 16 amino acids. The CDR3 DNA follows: TGTGCCAGCAGCCCAAACCGGGGGGTGAAAGGAAACACCATATATTTT. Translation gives CASSPNRGVKGNTIYF.

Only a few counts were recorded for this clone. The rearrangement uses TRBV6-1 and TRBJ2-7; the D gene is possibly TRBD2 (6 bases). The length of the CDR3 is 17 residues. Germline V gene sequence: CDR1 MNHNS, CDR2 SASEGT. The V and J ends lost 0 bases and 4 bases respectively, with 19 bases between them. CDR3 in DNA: TGTGCCAGCAGTGAAGCCCTCTTTACTAGCAGGGATTACGAGCAGTACTTC. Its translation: CASSEALFTSRDYEQYF.

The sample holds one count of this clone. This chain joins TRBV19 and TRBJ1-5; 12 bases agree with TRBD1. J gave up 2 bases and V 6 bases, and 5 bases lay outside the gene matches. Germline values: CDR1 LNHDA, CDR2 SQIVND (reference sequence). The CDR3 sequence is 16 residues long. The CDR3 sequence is CASSGTGGLGNQPQHF. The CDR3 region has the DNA TGTGCCAGTAGCGGGACAGGGGGCCTTGGCAATCAGCCCCAGCATTTT.

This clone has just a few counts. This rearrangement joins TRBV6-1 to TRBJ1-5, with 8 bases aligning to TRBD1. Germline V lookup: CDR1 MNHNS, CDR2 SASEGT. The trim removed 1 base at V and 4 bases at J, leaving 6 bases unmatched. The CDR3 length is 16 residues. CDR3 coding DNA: TGTGCCAGCAGTGAAGGGGTGACAGGGGCGAATCAGCCCCAGCATTTT. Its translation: CASSEGVTGANQPQHF.

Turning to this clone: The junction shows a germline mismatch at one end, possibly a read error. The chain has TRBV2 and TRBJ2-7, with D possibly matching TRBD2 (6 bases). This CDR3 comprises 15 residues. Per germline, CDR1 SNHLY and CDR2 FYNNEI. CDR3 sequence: CASTEQTSQRYEQYF. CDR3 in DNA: TGTGCCAGCACTGAACAAACTAGCCAGCGCTACGAGCAGTACTTC.

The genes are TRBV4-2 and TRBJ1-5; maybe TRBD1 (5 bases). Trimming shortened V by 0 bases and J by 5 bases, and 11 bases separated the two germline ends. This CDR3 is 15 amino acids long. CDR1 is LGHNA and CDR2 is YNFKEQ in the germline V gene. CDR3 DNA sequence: TGTGCCAGCAGCCAAGATAACAGCAGGGATCAGCCCCAGCATTTT. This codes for CASSQDNSRDQPQHF.

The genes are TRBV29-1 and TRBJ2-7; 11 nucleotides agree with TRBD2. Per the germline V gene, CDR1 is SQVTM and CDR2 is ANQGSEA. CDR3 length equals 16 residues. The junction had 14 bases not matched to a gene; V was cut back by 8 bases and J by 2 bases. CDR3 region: CSSEEVAGGPTYEQYF. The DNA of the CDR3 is TGCAGCTCGGAGGAGGTAGCGGGAGGGCCAACCTACGAGCAGTACTTC.

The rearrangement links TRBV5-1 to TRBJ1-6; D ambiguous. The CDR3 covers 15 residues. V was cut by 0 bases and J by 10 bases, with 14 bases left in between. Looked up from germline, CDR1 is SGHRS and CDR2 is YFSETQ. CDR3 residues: CASSLGGAGRSPLHF. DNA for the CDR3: TGCGCCAGCAGCTTGGGCGGAGCCGGAAGGTCACCCCTCCACTTT.

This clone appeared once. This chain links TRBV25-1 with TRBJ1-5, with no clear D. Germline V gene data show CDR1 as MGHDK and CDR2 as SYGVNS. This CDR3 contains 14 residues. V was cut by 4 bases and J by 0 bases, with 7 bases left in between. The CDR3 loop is CASSGNSSNQPQHF. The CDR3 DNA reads TGTGCCAGCAGTGGGAACAGTAGCAATCAGCCCCAGCATTTT.

The CDR3 reads CAHSGLTNEKLFF. CDR3 nucleotide sequence: TGTGCCCACAGCGGGTTAACTAATGAAAAACTGTTTTTT. The chain links TRBV2 to TRBJ1-4; D uncertain. Trimming removed 11 bases at V and 1 base at J, with 11 bases between. Germline V lookup: CDR1 SNHLY, CDR2 FYNNEI. This CDR3 contains 13 residues.

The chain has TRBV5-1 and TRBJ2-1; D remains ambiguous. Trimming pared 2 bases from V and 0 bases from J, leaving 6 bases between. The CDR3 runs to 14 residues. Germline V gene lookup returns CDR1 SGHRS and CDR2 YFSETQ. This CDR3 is CASSFGSSYNEQFF. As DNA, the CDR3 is TGCGCCAGCAGCTTCGGTAGCTCCTACAATGAGCAGTTCTTC.

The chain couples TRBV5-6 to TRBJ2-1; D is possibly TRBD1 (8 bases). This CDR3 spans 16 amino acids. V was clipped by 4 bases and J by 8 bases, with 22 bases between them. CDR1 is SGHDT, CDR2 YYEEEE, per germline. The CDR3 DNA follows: TGTGCCAGCAGCCCAGGGGGCGGGGGCGTCTTGCATGAGCAGTTCTTC. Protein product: CASSPGGGGVLHEQFF. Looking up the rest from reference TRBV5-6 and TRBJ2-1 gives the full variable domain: DAGVTQSPTHLIKTRGQQVTLRCSPKSGHDTVSWYQQALGQGPQFIFQYYEEEERQRGNFPDRFSGHQFPNYSSELNVNALLLGDSALYLCASSPGGGGVLHEQFFGPGTRLTVL.

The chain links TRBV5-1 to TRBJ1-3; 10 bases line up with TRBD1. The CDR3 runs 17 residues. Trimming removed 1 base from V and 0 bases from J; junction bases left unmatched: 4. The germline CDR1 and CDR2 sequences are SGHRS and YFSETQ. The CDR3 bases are TGCGCCAGCAGCTTGATTGGGACAGGGGCCTCTGGAAACACCATATATTTT. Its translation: CASSLIGTGASGNTIYF.